What follows are 26 T cell receptor beta chains derived from one specimen sequenced in a study of low-dose radiotherapy and immunotherapy resistance in tumors. Primers used for first-strand cDNA, a TRAV- and TRBV-specific set, covered both alpha and beta chains. Using a constant-region primer together with a V-primer adapter, TCRs were subjected to roughly 20 PCR cycles of amplification. TCRdb redid the calling of the reads with MiXCR, one entry per CDR3 protein. The sample has under 95,000 distinct CDR3 sequences, roughly a sixth seen once. Documented time point: before trial treatment. The source was PBMCs, collected before treatment. These receptors were taken from a male donor with prostate cancer.

On this clonotype itself: Given a far larger clone just one base away, this is likely a sequencing read error. This chain uses TRBV7-9 with TRBJ2-2; perhaps TRBD2 as D (7 bases). Trimming left V 5 bases short and J 7 bases short, with 20 bases between. The CDR3 is 16 amino acids. Looked up from germline, CDR1 is SEHNR and CDR2 is FQNEAQ (reference sequence). The CDR3 loop is CASSPWPGGGRGELFF. CDR3 sequence (DNA): TGTGCCAGCAGCCCCTGGCCTGGCGGGGGCCGCGGGGAGCTGTTTTTT.

This clonotype was detected many times. The rearrangement joins TRBV19 to TRBJ2-3; 8 nucleotides line up with TRBD1. Germline assignment: CDR1 LNHDA and CDR2 SQIVND (reference sequence). J was trimmed by 6 bases and V by 6 bases; bases with no gene match: 2. This CDR3 has 12 residues. CDR3 loop: CASRTGGDTQYF. The CDR3 DNA sequence: TGTGCCAGTAGAACAGGGGGGGATACGCAGTATTTT.

This clonotype has at least ten counts. V and J are TRBV5-4 and TRBJ2-7, with D perhaps assigned TRBD1 or TRBD2 (5 bases each). Germline values: CDR1 SGHNT, CDR2 YYREEE (reference sequence). The CDR3 has 15 amino acids. With 0 bases removed from V and 3 bases from J, the gap between germline ends came to 13 bases. The CDR3 reads CASSLDSGRSYEQYF. In DNA form, the CDR3 reads TGTGCCAGCAGCTTGGATTCAGGGAGAAGCTACGAGCAGTACTTC. Variable domain in full (rest from reference TRBV5-4 and TRBJ2-7): ETGVTQSPTHLIKTRGQQVTLRCSSQSGHNTVSWYQQALGQGPQFIFQYYREEENGRGNFPPRFSGLQFPNYSSELNVNALELDDSALYLCASSLDSGRSYEQYFGPGTRLTVT.

Regarding this clonotype: Since a much larger clone is just one base distant, this may be a read error. The chain joins TRBV7-9 to TRBJ2-1, with D unresolved. Germline CDR1 and CDR2: SEHNR and FQNEAQ (reference sequence). The CDR3 contains 12 residues. Trimming pared 11 bases from V and 8 bases from J, leaving 16 bases between. For the CDR3, the DNA is TGTGCCGGCAACCCATTTCGGGATGAGCAGTTCTTC. As protein: CAGNPFRDEQFF.

In its sample, this clonotype ranks as medium-sized (0.01 to 0.1%). The chain has TRBV6-1 and TRBJ2-2; 7 bases are a match to TRBD1. This CDR3 is 15 amino acids long. V was pared by 1 base and J by 5 bases, with 4 bases of the junction left unmatched. Germline-derived CDR1 and CDR2 are MNHNS and SASEGT. CDR3 nucleotide sequence: TGTGCCAGCAGTGAAGGGACAGGAGCAACCGGGGAGCTGTTTTTT. Translation: CASSEGTGATGELFF.

This chain joins TRBV6-5 and TRBJ2-1, with unresolved D. Trimming left V 8 bases short and J 10 bases short, with 15 bases between. The CDR3 totals 12 residues. Per the germline V gene, CDR1 is MNHEY and CDR2 is SVGAGI. This chain's CDR3 is CASPKIWAEQFF. CDR3 in DNA: TGTGCCAGCCCGAAGATCTGGGCAGAGCAGTTCTTC.

The V and J genes are TRBV12-3 or TRBV12-4 and TRBJ1-5, with D unresolved. V lost 5 bases to trimming and J lost 0 bases, with 14 bases between them. This CDR3 has 16 amino acids. The CDR3 here is CASSPSRLDSNQPQHF. CDR3 in DNA: TGTGCCAGCAGTCCCAGCCGCCTGGATAGCAATCAGCCCCAGCATTTT.

This clonotype was detected many times. The V call is TRBV20-1, the J call TRBJ2-3; 7 nucleotides align to TRBD2. V dropped 0 bases and J dropped 2; count of bases not matched to a gene: 8. The CDR3 loop spans 16 amino acids. The germline V gene has CDR1 DFQATT and CDR2 SNEGSKA (reference sequence). CDR3: CSARDIRGVDTDTQYF. The DNA for the CDR3 is TGCAGTGCTAGAGATATCCGGGGGGTGGACACAGATACGCAGTATTTT.

With respect to this clonotype: This likely traces to a read error, being one base from a far larger clone. This chain uses TRBV6-8 with TRBJ2-1; 11 bases are a match to TRBD2. V was clipped by 5 bases and J by 10 bases; unmatched bases: 16. CDR1 and CDR2 (germline): MNHGY, SAAAGT. This CDR3 comprises 17 residues. The CDR3 loop reads CASSIHSGGVVTYEQFF. The CDR3 nucleotides read TGTGCCAGCAGTATACATAGCGGGGGGGTCGTCACCTACGAGCAGTTCTTC.

CDR3 in amino acids: CAISPDLGGSEQYF. CDR3 DNA sequence: TGTGCCATCAGTCCGGACCTCGGCGGAAGTGAGCAGTACTTC. The V call is TRBV10-3, the J call TRBJ2-7; D gene unclear. The CDR3 sequence is 14 residues long. From germline, CDR1 is ENHRY and CDR2 SYGVKD. V shed 5 bases and J shed 7 bases, with 18 bases lying between them.

There are many counts of this clonotype. The CDR3 spells CASSLEGGRDEQYF. In nucleotides, the CDR3 is TGTGCCAGCAGCTTGGAAGGGGGGCGCGACGAGCAGTACTTC. The chain has TRBV5-6 and TRBJ2-7; D could derive from TRBD1 or TRBD2 (6 bases each). The CDR3 is 14 amino acids. The V gene lost 0 bases and the J gene lost 5 bases, with 12 bases spanning the gap. Germline loops: CDR1 SGHDT, CDR2 YYEEEE.

This clonotype has a count of ten or more. The chain couples TRBV10-3 to TRBJ1-5; 7 bases agree with TRBD1. V was pared by 2 bases and J by 7 bases, with 8 bases of the junction left unmatched. The CDR3 sequence is 15 residues long. Germline V gives CDR1 ENHRY, CDR2 SYGVKD. CDR3 sequence: CAISETDRVGQPQHF. CDR3 in DNA: TGTGCCATCAGTGAGACCGACAGGGTTGGACAGCCCCAGCATTTT.

With regard to this clonotype: One base separates it from a far larger clone, so it is likely a read error. This chain links TRBV13 with TRBJ2-2; TRBD2 aligns across 7 bases. CDR1 is PRHDT, CDR2 FYEKMQ, per germline (reference sequence). This CDR3 region has 12 residues. CDR3 sequence reads: CASSDRGGGLFF. The CDR3 DNA reads as TGTGCCAGCAGTGATAGGGGCGGGGGGCTGTTTTTT.

This clonotype was seen many times. The chain joins TRBV2 to TRBJ2-1, with 13 bases that match TRBD2. Unmatched junction bases numbered 8, after V lost 6 bases and J lost 9 bases. Germline V lookup: CDR1 SNHLY, CDR2 FYNNEI. The CDR3 sequence is 15 residues long. The DNA for the CDR3 is TGTGCCAGCAGCCAAACTAGCGGGGGGGCCGGTGAGCAGTTCTTC. It codes for CASSQTSGGAGEQFF.

This clonotype occurred many times. V is TRBV12-3 or TRBV12-4 and J is TRBJ2-2; D is undetermined. The CDR3 consists of 12 residues. Trimming shortened V by 6 bases and J by 8 bases, and 10 bases separated the two germline ends. CDR3 sequence: CASREVGGELFF. The CDR3 nucleotides are TGTGCCAGCAGAGAGGTGGGGGGGGAGCTGTTTTTT.

This clonotype has a count of ten or more. J is TRBJ2-5 and V is TRBV11-1, with 11 bases that match TRBD1. The germline V gene has CDR1 SGHAT and CDR2 FQDESV (reference sequence). The CDR3 is made up of 14 amino acids. V lost 5 bases to trimming and J lost 7 bases; unmatched junction nucleotides: 6. Here the CDR3 DNA reads TGTGCCAGCAGCCAGCCGGGACAGGGGGGGACCCAGTACTTC. This translates into CASSQPGQGGTQYF.

At least ten counts were recorded for this clonotype. The chain is built from TRBV3-1 and TRBJ2-2; D remains unclear. Trimming took off 0 bases at V and 5 bases at J, with 7 bases between the two ends. This CDR3 spans 14 amino acids. CDR1 is LGHDT, CDR2 YNNKEL, per germline (reference sequence). CDR3 sequence: CASSQDVGTGELFF. CDR3 nucleotides: TGTGCCAGCAGCCAAGATGTTGGTACCGGGGAGCTGTTTTTT. The variable domain in full, with the rest retrieved from reference TRBV3-1 and TRBJ2-2, is DTAVSQTPKYLVTQMGNDKSIKCEQNLGHDTMYWYKQDSKKFLKIMFSYNNKELIINETVPNRFSPKSPDKAHLNLHINSLELGDSAVYFCASSQDVGTGELFFGEGSRLTVL.

This clonotype was picked up many times. V gene TRBV6-8 combines with J gene TRBJ2-5, with D possibly matching TRBD1 (6 bases). There are 14 residues in the CDR3. The germline CDR1 and CDR2 sequences are MNHGY and SAAAGT. Trimming removed 2 bases at V and 2 bases at J, with 9 bases between. This CDR3 is CASSYAQGQETQYF. In nucleotides, the CDR3 is TGTGCCAGCAGTTACGCACAGGGTCAAGAGACCCAGTACTTC.

The sample holds many counts of this clonotype. The DNA for the CDR3 is TGTGCCAGCAGCTCGGGGGCAGGGGTGTATTTT. It is translated as CASSSGAGVYF. The chain combines TRBV6-5 with TRBJ2-3; D may be TRBD1 or TRBD2 (6 bases each). The germline V gene has CDR1 MNHEY and CDR2 SVGAGI. The length of the CDR3 is 11 residues. V lost 6 bases, J lost 14 bases, and 15 bases lay in between.

Ten or more counts support this clonotype. The gene calls are TRBV5-1 and TRBJ2-7, with D tentatively TRBD1 (5 bases). V shed 1 base and J shed 2 bases, with 13 bases lying between them. Germline V gene lookup returns CDR1 SGHRS and CDR2 YFSETQ. The CDR3 consists of 15 residues. The CDR3 bases are TGCGCCAGCAGCTTGTTCTCAGGGCAGCCCTACGAGCAGTACTTC. Protein: CASSLFSGQPYEQYF.

This clonotype was seen at least ten times. V is TRBV28 and J is TRBJ2-1; 9 bases map to TRBD1. From germline, CDR1 is MDHEN and CDR2 SYDVKM. The CDR3 is made up of 16 amino acids. J lost 6 bases, V lost 5 bases, and 11 bases had no gene match. The CDR3 protein is CASSMMGQGRVNEQFF. The CDR3 region has the DNA TGTGCCAGCAGTATGATGGGACAGGGTAGAGTCAATGAGCAGTTCTTC.

The table lists this clonotype with many counts. The genes are TRBV24-1 and TRBJ2-3, with 8 bases aligning to TRBD2. J lost 2 bases, V lost 9 bases, and 9 bases had no gene match. This CDR3 is 15 amino acids long. CDR1 and CDR2 (germline): KGHDR, SFDVKD. CDR3 DNA: TGTGCCACCTCCCCCGGGGGGGGGGCCACAGATACGCAGTATTTT. It specifies CATSPGGGATDTQYF.

This clonotype was counted between two and nine times. Written as DNA, the CDR3 is TGCAGCGTTGACAGTGAAGCTTTCTTT. Amino acid sequence: CSVDSEAFF. The chain has TRBV29-1 and TRBJ1-1; D not resolved. CDR1 SQVTM and CDR2 ANQGSEA come from the germline V gene. There are 9 residues in the CDR3. V lost 3 bases and J lost 7, with 3 bases in between.

This clonotype appeared once. This rearrangement joins TRBV29-1 to TRBJ1-2; 9 bases match TRBD1. The germline gives CDR1 SQVTM, CDR2 ANQGSEA. V trimming: 4 bases; J trimming: 8 bases; junction bases outside the gene matches: 8. The CDR3 loop spans 13 amino acids. The CDR3 here is CSVVGGQGMGYTF. CDR3 DNA: TGCAGCGTTGTTGGGGGACAGGGTATGGGCTACACCTTC.

This clonotype has ten or more counts. The rearrangement joins TRBV7-9 to TRBJ2-2; perhaps TRBD1 as D (8 bases). Germline V gene sequence: CDR1 SEHNR, CDR2 FQNEAQ (reference sequence). The V end lost 3 bases, the J end lost 3 bases, and 17 bases lay between the germline ends. The CDR3 sequence is 17 residues long. CDR3 in amino acids: CASSLFGTGGDTGELFF. The CDR3 nucleotides are TGTGCCAGCAGCTTGTTCGGAACAGGGGGGGACACCGGGGAGCTGTTTTTT.

There are many counts of this clonotype. V is TRBV7-9 and J is TRBJ2-1, with TRBD1 matching 7 bases. CDR3 length: 14 residues. V lost 3 bases to trimming and J lost 7 bases; unmatched junction nucleotides: 6. Germline CDR1 is SEHNR and CDR2 is FQNEAQ (reference sequence). CDR3 bases: TGTGCCAGCAGCTTCGACAGGGTGGGGAATGAGCAGTTCTTC. It yields the protein CASSFDRVGNEQFF.